The rows below give T cell receptor beta chains drawn from one sample of a study of T cells after yellow fever vaccination. TCRdb recomputed calls from the 5' RACE reads with MiXCR, one row per CDR3 protein. The table shows 120,000 or so distinct CDR3 sequences, with approximately 8.4% occurring only once. Sequenced material: CD8+ T cells sorted from PBMCs, taken on the day of the yellow fever booster vaccination. These receptors were taken from a man aged 18 to 29 who received the YFV17D yellow fever vaccine. Both conserved end residues are part of each CDR3. Each record gives: CDR3 protein, J gene, V gene.

CDR3: CASSPRLAGVNEQFF
J: TRBJ2-1
V: TRBV4-2

CDR3: CASSYGQGTDTQYF
J: TRBJ2-3
V: TRBV6-5

CDR3: CASSPAGANTGELFF
J: TRBJ2-2
V: TRBV6-5

CDR3: CASSLGTGRPNTEAFF
J: TRBJ1-1
V: TRBV5-1

CDR3: CASSRGTSGYNEQFF
J: TRBJ2-1
V: TRBV7-7

CDR3: CSGSPGGGSTDTQYF
J: TRBJ2-3
V: TRBV29-1

CDR3: CASSLVWNEQFF
J: TRBJ2-1
V: TRBV11-2

CDR3: CASSLDPQETQYF
J: TRBJ2-5
V: TRBV11-2

CDR3: CASSYPTSGGPNEQYF
J: TRBJ2-7
V: TRBV6-5

CDR3: CASSYVREWRETQYF
J: TRBJ2-5
V: TRBV6-5